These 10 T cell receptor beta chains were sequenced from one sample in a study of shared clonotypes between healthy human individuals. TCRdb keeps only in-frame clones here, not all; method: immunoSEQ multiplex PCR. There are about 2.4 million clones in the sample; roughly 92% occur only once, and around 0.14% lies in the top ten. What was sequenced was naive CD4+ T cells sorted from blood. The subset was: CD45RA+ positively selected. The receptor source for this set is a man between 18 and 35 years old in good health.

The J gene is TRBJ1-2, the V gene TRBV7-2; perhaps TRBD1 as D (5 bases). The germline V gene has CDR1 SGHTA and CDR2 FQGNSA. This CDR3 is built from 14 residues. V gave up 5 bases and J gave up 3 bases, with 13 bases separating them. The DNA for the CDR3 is TGTGCCAGCAGCGTATCAGGGACTTACTATGGCTACACCTTC. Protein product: CASSVSGTYYGYTF.

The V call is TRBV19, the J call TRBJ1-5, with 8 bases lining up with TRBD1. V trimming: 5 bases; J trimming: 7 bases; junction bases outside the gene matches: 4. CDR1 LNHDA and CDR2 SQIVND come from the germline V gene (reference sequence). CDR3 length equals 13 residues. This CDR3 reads CASSVQGAQPQHF. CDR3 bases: TGTGCCAGTAGTGTCCAGGGGGCACAGCCCCAGCATTTT.

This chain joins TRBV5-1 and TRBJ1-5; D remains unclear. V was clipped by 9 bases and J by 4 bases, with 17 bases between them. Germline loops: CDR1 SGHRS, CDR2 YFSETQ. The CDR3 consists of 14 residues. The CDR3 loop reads CATPLYVWNQPQHF. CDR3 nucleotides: TGCGCCACCCCTTTATATGTATGGAATCAGCCCCAGCATTTT.

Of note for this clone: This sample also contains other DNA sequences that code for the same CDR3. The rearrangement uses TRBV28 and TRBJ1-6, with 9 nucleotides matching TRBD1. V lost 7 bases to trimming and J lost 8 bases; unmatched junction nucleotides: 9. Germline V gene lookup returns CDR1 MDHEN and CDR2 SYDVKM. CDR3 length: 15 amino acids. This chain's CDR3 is CASTGQGIPYSPLHF. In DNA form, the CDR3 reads TGTGCCAGCACCGGACAGGGGATCCCCTATTCACCCCTCCACTTT. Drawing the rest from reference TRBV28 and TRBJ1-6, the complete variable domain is DVKVTQSSRYLVKRTGEKVFLECVQDMDHENMFWYRQDPGLGLRLIYFSYDVKMKEKGDIPEGYSVSREKKERFSLILESASTNQTSMYLCASTGQGIPYSPLHFGNGTRLTVT.

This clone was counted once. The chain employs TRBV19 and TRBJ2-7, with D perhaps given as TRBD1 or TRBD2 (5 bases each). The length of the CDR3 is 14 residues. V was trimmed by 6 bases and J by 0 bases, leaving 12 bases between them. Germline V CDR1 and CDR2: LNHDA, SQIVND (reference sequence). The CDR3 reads CASRQAGRSYEQYF. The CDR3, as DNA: TGTGCCAGTAGACAGGCGGGCCGCTCCTACGAGCAGTACTTC.

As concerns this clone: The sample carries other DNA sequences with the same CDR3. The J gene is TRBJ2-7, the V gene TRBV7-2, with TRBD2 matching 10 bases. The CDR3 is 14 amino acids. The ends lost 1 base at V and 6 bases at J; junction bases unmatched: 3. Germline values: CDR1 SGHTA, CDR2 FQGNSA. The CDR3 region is CASSLGTSGGEQYF. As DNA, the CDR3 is TGTGCCAGCAGCTTAGGGACTAGCGGCGGCGAGCAGTACTTC.

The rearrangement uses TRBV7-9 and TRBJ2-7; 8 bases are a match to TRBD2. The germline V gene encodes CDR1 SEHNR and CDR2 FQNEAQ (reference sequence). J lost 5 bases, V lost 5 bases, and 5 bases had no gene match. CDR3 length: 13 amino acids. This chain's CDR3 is CASSVGTSNEQYF. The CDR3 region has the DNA TGTGCCAGCAGCGTAGGGACTAGTAACGAGCAGTACTTC. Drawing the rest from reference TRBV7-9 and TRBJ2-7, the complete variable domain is DTGVSQNPRHKITKRGQNVTFRCDPISEHNRLYWYRQTLGQGPEFLTYFQNEAQLEKSRLLSDRFSAERPKGSFSTLEIQRTEQGDSAMYLCASSVGTSNEQYFGPGTRLTVT.

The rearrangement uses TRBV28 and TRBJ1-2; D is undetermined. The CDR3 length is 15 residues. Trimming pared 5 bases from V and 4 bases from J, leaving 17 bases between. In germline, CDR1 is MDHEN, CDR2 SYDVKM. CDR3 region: CASSPRPGYLYGYTF. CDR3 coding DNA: TGTGCCAGCAGTCCCCGGCCCGGCTATCTCTATGGCTACACCTTC.

CDR3 sequence (DNA): TGTGCCAGCAGAGGACTAGCGGGCACCGATCGACTCTACAATGAGCAGTTCTTC. Protein sequence: CASRGLAGTDRLYNEQFF. V and J are TRBV7-8 and TRBJ2-1, with 11 bases that match TRBD2. Germline CDR1 SGHVS, CDR2 FQNEAQ. V lost 6 bases, J lost 3 bases, and 13 bases stayed unmatched. The CDR3 spans 18 residues.

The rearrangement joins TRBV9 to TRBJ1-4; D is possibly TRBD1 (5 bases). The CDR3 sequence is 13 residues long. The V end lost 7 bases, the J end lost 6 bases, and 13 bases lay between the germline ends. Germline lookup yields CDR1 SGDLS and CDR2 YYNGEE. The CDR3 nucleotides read TGTGCCAGCGGTCCAGGGAGGGATGAAAAACTGTTTTTT. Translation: CASGPGRDEKLFF.